The 18 T cell receptor beta chains listed next were all sequenced from one sample in a study of blood T cell repertoires in COVID-19. Using immunoSEQ multiplex PCR, the repertoire was profiled, and TCRdb retains in-frame clones only, with some absent. In the table there are some 85,000 clones, more than 60% of which are singletons. Sequencing input: peripheral blood. These receptors all come from a woman of 80 years or more with active or convalescent COVID-19.

The J gene is TRBJ1-3, the V gene TRBV10-3; the match to TRBD1 covers 7 bases. J was trimmed by 2 bases and V by 6 bases; bases with no gene match: 7. The CDR3 has 15 residues. Germline CDR1 is ENHRY and CDR2 is SYGVKD. CDR3 protein: CAIRENRGAGNTIYF. CDR3 nucleotides: TGTGCCATCAGGGAAAACAGGGGAGCTGGAAACACCATATATTTT.

This clone occurred a few times. Other DNA sequences in this specimen translate into the identical CDR3. The rearrangement joins TRBV7-6 to TRBJ2-5, with D tentatively TRBD1 (7 bases). The V end lost 3 bases, the J end lost 4 bases, and 33 bases lay between the germline ends. The CDR3 has 21 residues. Germline CDR1 SGHVS, CDR2 FNYEAQ. The CDR3 here is CASSLYPGGGGTVGALETQYF. The CDR3 coding sequence is TGTGCCAGCAGCTTGTACCCCGGCGGAGGGGGCACCGTAGGGGCCTTAGAGACCCAGTACTTC.

This chain joins TRBV12-3 or TRBV12-4 and TRBJ2-2; TRBD2 is a possible D gene (5 bases). V lost 6 bases, J lost 15 bases, and 14 bases lay in between. The CDR3 loop spans 11 amino acids. The CDR3 sequence: CASRIRREMFF. The CDR3 nucleotides are TGTGCCAGCAGGATCAGACGGGAAATGTTTTTT.

The gene calls are TRBV30 and TRBJ1-5; the D gene is possibly TRBD1 (6 bases). CDR1 is GTSNPN and CDR2 is SVGIG in the germline V gene (reference sequence). V was pared by 2 bases and J by 4 bases, with 12 bases between. CDR3 length: 14 amino acids. CDR3 coding DNA: TGTGCCTGGAGTCTGGGACAAATAAATCAGCCCCAGCATTTT. It is translated as CAWSLGQINQPQHF.

The chain uses TRBV7-2 and TRBJ2-7; D unclear. Germline V lookup: CDR1 SGHTA, CDR2 FQGNSA. This CDR3 region has 11 residues. Trimming stripped 4 bases from V and 3 bases from J, with 4 bases between. The CDR3 reads CASSSYYEQYF. CDR3 DNA sequence: TGTGCCAGCAGCTCCTACTACGAGCAGTACTTC.

The rearrangement links TRBV2 to TRBJ2-3, with 7 bases matching TRBD1. Germline loops: CDR1 SNHLY, CDR2 FYNNEI. The CDR3 is 15 residues long. With V trimmed by 4 bases and J by 0 bases, 4 bases remained unmatched. This chain's CDR3 is CASSVRDSSTDTQYF. The CDR3, as DNA: TGTGCCAGCAGTGTCCGGGACAGTAGCACAGATACGCAGTATTTT.

This chain uses TRBV7-2 with TRBJ2-7; D not certain. With 4 bases removed from V and 2 bases from J, the gap between germline ends came to 9 bases. Germline CDR1 SGHTA, CDR2 FQGNSA. This CDR3 has 13 amino acids. CDR3 coding DNA: TGTGCCAGCAGCTACAGTCCGCCCTACGAGCAGTACTTC. Translation: CASSYSPPYEQYF. The whole variable domain, filled in from reference TRBV7-2 and TRBJ2-7, reads GAGVSQSPSNKVTEKGKDVELRCDPISGHTALYWYRQSLGQGLEFLIYFQGNSAPDKSGLPSDRFSAERTGGSVSTLTIQRTQQEDSAVYLCASSYSPPYEQYFGPGTRLTVT.

The chain recombines TRBV13 with TRBJ2-7; 7 bases line up with TRBD1. Trimming removed 4 bases from V and 4 bases from J; junction bases left unmatched: 10. The germline V gene encodes CDR1 PRHDT and CDR2 FYEKMQ (reference sequence). This CDR3 spans 15 amino acids. The CDR3 loop reads CASSSEGQGEYEQYF. The CDR3 DNA follows: TGTGCCAGCAGCTCTGAAGGGCAGGGGGAATACGAGCAGTACTTC.

J is TRBJ1-1 and V is TRBV7-8, with 11 bases fitting TRBD1. Trimming removed 4 bases from V and 3 bases from J; junction bases left unmatched: 4. The germline V gene encodes CDR1 SGHVS and CDR2 FQNEAQ. This CDR3 has 15 residues. Here the CDR3 DNA reads TGTGCCAGCAGCTCAAGGACAGGGGGCTACACTGAAGCTTTCTTT. This gives the protein CASSSRTGGYTEAFF.

This clone was detected only a few times. This chain links TRBV5-4 with TRBJ2-2; possibly TRBD1 for D (5 bases). This CDR3 has 16 amino acids. The germline CDR1 and CDR2 sequences are SGHNT and YYREEE (reference sequence). Deletions cut 4 bases from V and 5 bases from J, with 18 bases between. The CDR3 nucleotides are TGTGCCAGCAGCCTGGGCACAGGTCAGTTTACCGGGGAGCTGTTTTTT. Protein: CASSLGTGQFTGELFF.

V and J are TRBV19 and TRBJ2-3, with 14 bases aligning to TRBD2. The CDR3 totals 19 residues. Trimming at V came to 4 bases and at J to 0 bases, leaving 9 bases not matched to a gene. Germline CDR1 and CDR2: LNHDA and SQIVND (reference sequence). The CDR3 here is CASSRFGTSGGPSTDTQYF. CDR3 nucleotide sequence: TGTGCCAGTAGTAGGTTCGGGACTAGCGGGGGCCCTAGCACAGATACGCAGTATTTT.

This clone showed up just a few times. This chain connects TRBV19 to TRBJ2-5; the match to TRBD1 covers 8 bases. The CDR3 extends over 14 amino acids. Germline CDR1 reads LNHDA; CDR2 reads SQIVND (reference sequence). With V trimmed by 6 bases and J by 5 bases, 8 bases remained unmatched. This CDR3 is CASSLDRVGETQYF. DNA for the CDR3: TGTGCCAGTAGCCTGGACAGGGTGGGTGAGACCCAGTACTTC.

In its sample, this clone was seen a few times. V usage is TRBV30 and J usage is TRBJ1-5; D unclear. In germline, CDR1 is GTSNPN, CDR2 SVGIG (reference sequence). This CDR3 contains 13 residues. V was cut by 1 base and J by 1 base, with 5 bases left in between. This CDR3 is CAWSALSNQPQHF. The DNA for the CDR3 is TGTGCCTGGAGTGCCCTGAGCAATCAGCCCCAGCATTTT.

The CDR3 nucleotides are TGTGCCAGCAATTGGCTGAACAGGCGCACAGATACGCAGTATTTT. Residues: CASNWLNRRTDTQYF. The rearrangement joins TRBV2 to TRBJ2-3; tentatively, D is TRBD1 (5 bases). The CDR3 totals 15 residues. In germline, CDR1 is SNHLY, CDR2 FYNNEI. V lost 7 bases and J 1 base, leaving 15 bases between the germline ends.

J is TRBJ2-7 and V is TRBV3-1 (or the pseudogene TRBV3-2), with 10 bases matching TRBD1. This CDR3 spans 15 amino acids. The trim removed 6 bases at V and 2 bases at J, leaving 7 bases unmatched. CDR1 and CDR2 from the germline V gene are LGHDT and YNNKEL (reference sequence). The CDR3 DNA reads TGTGCCAGCAGACCACCGGGACAGGGGACCTACGAGCAGTACTTC. Protein product: CASRPPGQGTYEQYF.

The rearrangement joins TRBV3-1 (or the pseudogene TRBV3-2) to TRBJ1-5, with TRBD1 matching over 8 bases. J was trimmed by 4 bases and V by 4 bases; bases with no gene match: 6. The CDR3 spans 15 residues. Germline V gives CDR1 LGHDT, CDR2 YNNKEL (reference sequence). CDR3 region: CASSPGQGQNQPQHF. In nucleotides, the CDR3 is TGTGCCAGCAGCCCCGGACAGGGCCAAAATCAGCCCCAGCATTTT.

The chain employs TRBV6-2 or TRBV6-3 and TRBJ2-7; no clear D. V was cut by 5 bases and J by 4 bases, with 18 bases left in between. The germline gives CDR1 MNHEY, CDR2 SVGEGT. The CDR3 length is 15 residues. CDR3 protein: CASSTIARTVYEQYF. As DNA, the CDR3 is TGTGCCAGCAGTACCATAGCCCGAACCGTTTACGAGCAGTACTTC.

The chain has TRBV29-1 and TRBJ1-3; D is perhaps TRBD1 (5 bases). Germline V lookup: CDR1 SQVTM, CDR2 ANQGSEA. V dropped 0 bases and J dropped 1 base, with 10 bases sitting between them. The CDR3 totals 15 residues. CDR3 residues: CSVEDLEGSGNTIYF. CDR3 DNA: TGCAGCGTTGAAGATCTGGAGGGGTCTGGAAACACCATATATTTT.